This entry lists 25 T cell receptor beta chains sequenced from one sample in a study of blood T cell repertoires in COVID-19 (dated by TCRdb to 2018 to 2020). Library creation used the immunoSEQ multiplex PCR assay. Sourced from immuneACCESS, this table was stored by TCRdb with only in-frame sequences that have V and J called. A share of the clones is absent; for the studies checked, an unresolved V gene accounts for under half, and the remainder has no known explanation. A total of more than 30,000 clones appear in this sample, around 87% of them only once. The top ten hold around 24% of the sample. Sequenced material: peripheral blood. Receptors originate from a man aged 50-60 years with active or convalescent COVID-19.

A few counts support this clone. The gene calls are TRBV7-2 and TRBJ2-7; no reliable D call. From germline, CDR1 is SGHTA and CDR2 FQGNSA. CDR3 length: 13 residues. Between the trimmed V and J ends, which lost 5 bases and 4 bases, there was a span of 12 bases. The CDR3 here is CASSHGAAYEQYF. In DNA, the CDR3 is TGTGCCAGCAGCCACGGTGCGGCATACGAGCAGTACTTC.

The chain is built from TRBV11-2 and TRBJ2-2; D perhaps matches TRBD1 (5 bases). Trimming stripped 3 bases from V and 4 bases from J, with 6 bases between. Germline CDR1 is SGHAT and CDR2 is FQNNGV. This CDR3 is 13 amino acids long. Written as DNA, the CDR3 is TGTGCCAGCAGCTTCAGGGCCACCGGGGAGCTGTTTTTT. It encodes CASSFRATGELFF.

This chain joins TRBV19 and TRBJ1-4; D gene uncertain. Trimming cost V 2 bases and J 0 bases, with 4 bases left between them. The CDR3 contains 14 residues. Germline V gene sequence: CDR1 LNHDA, CDR2 SQIVND (reference sequence). The CDR3 DNA follows: TGTGCCAGTAGTATAACTCCAACTAATGAAAAACTGTTTTTT. Its protein is CASSITPTNEKLFF.

This clone was found a few times. This chain links TRBV28 with TRBJ1-2; D remains unclear. This CDR3 is built from 13 residues. V was cut by 6 bases and J by 8 bases, with 16 bases left in between. Germline loops: CDR1 MDHEN, CDR2 SYDVKM. This chain's CDR3 is CASRGDPAEGYTF. The CDR3 region has the DNA TGTGCCAGCAGGGGTGACCCAGCGGAAGGCTACACCTTC.

The chain combines TRBV3-1 (or the pseudogene TRBV3-2) with TRBJ2-2; D remains unclear. The germline V gene has CDR1 LGHDT and CDR2 YNNKEL (reference sequence). The CDR3 consists of 12 residues. Trimming took off 1 base at V and 9 bases at J, with 6 bases between the two ends. CDR3 DNA: TGTGCCAGCAGCCAAGTATCGTGGGAGCTGTTTTTT. Translating gives CASSQVSWELFF.

The chain joins TRBV4-2 to TRBJ2-7; the D gene is possibly TRBD1 (5 bases). Trimming cost V 6 bases and J 0 bases, with 12 bases left between them. In germline, CDR1 is LGHNA, CDR2 YNFKEQ. CDR3 length equals 14 residues. As DNA, the CDR3 is TGTGCCAGCAGACAGGACCGGAGCTCCTACGAGCAGTACTTC. Translated, it gives CASRQDRSSYEQYF.

The chain combines TRBV28 with TRBJ2-4; TRBD1 matches 7 bases. With V trimmed by 8 bases and J by 3 bases, 4 bases remained unmatched. CDR1 MDHEN and CDR2 SYDVKM come from the germline V gene. CDR3 length equals 13 residues. CDR3 in DNA: TGTGCCAGCCTAAGGACAGGCAAAAACATTCAGTACTTC. Translated: CASLRTGKNIQYF.

CDR3 DNA: TGTGCCTGGAGTGTAACGGGACTAGAGAATGAGCAGTTCTTC. Amino acid sequence: CAWSVTGLENEQFF. V usage is TRBV30 and J usage is TRBJ2-1; 8 bases match TRBD2. Germline V CDR1 and CDR2: GTSNPN, SVGIG (reference sequence). Trimming cost V 0 bases and J 7 bases; bases outside gene matches: 5. This CDR3 is 14 amino acids long.

The chain has TRBV29-1 and TRBJ2-1; 12 positions match TRBD2. This CDR3 spans 15 amino acids. J was trimmed by 4 bases and V by 1 base; bases with no gene match: 2. Germline CDR1 is SQVTM and CDR2 is ANQGSEA. The CDR3 is CSVEGTSGIYNEQFF. The CDR3 DNA reads as TGCAGCGTTGAAGGGACTAGCGGGATATACAATGAGCAGTTCTTC.

The chain has TRBV6-5 and TRBJ1-5; D gene unclear. V gave up 2 bases and J gave up 6 bases, with 14 bases separating them. Looked up from germline, CDR1 is MNHEY and CDR2 is SVGAGI. CDR3 length: 15 amino acids. The CDR3 loop is CASSYDGKAGQPQHF. The CDR3 nucleotides read TGTGCCAGCAGTTACGACGGGAAAGCGGGTCAGCCCCAGCATTTT.

This clone is medium-sized within its sample. The rearrangement uses TRBV7-9 and TRBJ2-1, with TRBD2 identical over 12 bases. After removal of 3 bases from V and 8 bases from J, the junction contained 5 bases not matched to a gene. The CDR3 contains 15 residues. Germline V CDR1 and CDR2: SEHNR, FQNEAQ (reference sequence). The CDR3 reads CASSLLAGGLDEQFF. The CDR3, as DNA: TGTGCCAGCAGCTTGCTAGCGGGGGGGCTCGATGAGCAGTTCTTC.

The V and J genes are TRBV5-1 and TRBJ1-6, with 8 bases fitting TRBD1. The germline gives CDR1 SGHRS, CDR2 YFSETQ. The CDR3 totals 17 residues. V lost 0 bases to trimming and J lost 7 bases; unmatched junction nucleotides: 9. CDR3 in DNA: TGCGCCAGCAGCTTGGAAGTCCAGGGGGCAGTGAATTCACCCCTCCACTTT. Its protein product is CASSLEVQGAVNSPLHF. Using reference TRBV5-1 and TRBJ1-6 for the parts outside the CDR3, the full variable domain is KAGVTQTPRYLIKTRGQQVTLSCSPISGHRSVSWYQQTPGQGLQFLFEYFSETQRNKGNFPGRFSGRQFSNSRSEMNVSTLELGDSALYLCASSLEVQGAVNSPLHFGNGTRLTVT.

V usage is TRBV15 and J usage is TRBJ2-2; no clear D gene. CDR1 is LNHNV, CDR2 YYDKDF, per germline (reference sequence). CDR3 length: 15 amino acids. V lost 3 bases to trimming and J lost 4 bases, with 12 bases between them. As DNA, the CDR3 is TGTGCCACCAGCAGCGTTGCAGGTTTCACCGGGGAGCTGTTTTTT. Its protein is CATSSVAGFTGELFF. The variable domain in full, completed from reference TRBV15 and TRBJ2-2, reads DAMVIQNPRYQVTQFGKPVTLSCSQTLNHNVMYWYQQKSSQAPKLLFHYYDKDFNNEADTPDNFQSRRPNTSFCFLDIRSPGLGDTAMYLCATSSVAGFTGELFFGEGSRLTVL.

The chain uses TRBV28 and TRBJ2-1; D unresolved. The CDR3 spans 11 residues. Germline V CDR1 and CDR2: MDHEN, SYDVKM. The V and J ends lost 9 bases and 4 bases respectively, with 7 bases between them. CDR3 region: CASKLYNEQFF. In DNA, the CDR3 is TGTGCCAGTAAATTATACAATGAGCAGTTCTTC.

The chain is built from TRBV28 and TRBJ1-4; D may be TRBD1 (6 bases). CDR1 is MDHEN and CDR2 is SYDVKM in the germline V gene. The V and J ends lost 5 bases and 14 bases respectively, with 21 bases between them. CDR3 length equals 14 residues. The CDR3 spells CASSRRDTNFRLFF. Here the CDR3 DNA reads TGTGCCAGCAGTCGACGGGACACAAATTTCCGGCTGTTTTTT.

The chain carries TRBV19 and TRBJ1-1; the D is unclear. The length of the CDR3 is 12 residues. The V end was cut by 8 bases, the J end by 1 base, with 8 bases between. Germline values: CDR1 LNHDA, CDR2 SQIVND (reference sequence). The CDR3 spells CASLQTNTEAFF. Here the CDR3 DNA reads TGTGCCAGTTTACAGACGAACACTGAAGCTTTCTTT.

V and J are TRBV2 and TRBJ2-7; 12 nucleotides line up with TRBD1. The CDR3 has 14 amino acids. From germline, CDR1 is SNHLY and CDR2 FYNNEI. The V segment lost 3 bases and the J segment 5 bases; nucleotides outside the gene matches: 2. CDR3 in DNA: TGTGCCAGCAGTGACGGGACAGGGGGCGACGAGCAGTACTTC. Protein sequence: CASSDGTGGDEQYF.

The genes are TRBV5-1 and TRBJ2-6, with 8 bases fitting TRBD1. The junction had 10 bases not matched to a gene; V was cut back by 1 base and J by 4 bases. Germline V gives CDR1 SGHRS, CDR2 YFSETQ. CDR3 size: 18 residues. The DNA for the CDR3 is TGCGCCAGCAGCTTGTGGTCAGGGGGCACCGTCGGGGCCAACGTCCTGACTTTC. As protein: CASSLWSGGTVGANVLTF.

The rearrangement uses TRBV28 and TRBJ1-5; D unresolved. The CDR3 spans 13 residues. Germline V gives CDR1 MDHEN, CDR2 SYDVKM. V was trimmed by 4 bases and J by 1 base, leaving 5 bases between them. This CDR3 reads CASSSTSNQPQHF. CDR3 nucleotides: TGTGCCAGCAGTTCAACAAGCAATCAGCCCCAGCATTTT.

This sequence joins TRBV5-1 and TRBJ2-1, with 10 nucleotides matching TRBD2. There are 17 residues in the CDR3. V was clipped by 2 bases and J by 5 bases; unmatched bases: 10. Per germline, CDR1 SGHRS and CDR2 YFSETQ. The CDR3 DNA sequence: TGCGCCAGCAGCTTTATACCCCTAGCGGGGGCAAACAATGAGCAGTTCTTC. Translation gives CASSFIPLAGANNEQFF.

The chain carries TRBV25-1 and TRBJ1-1, with 7 bases that match TRBD1. The J segment lost 3 bases and the V segment lost 2 bases, leaving 6 bases of the junction unmatched. Per germline, CDR1 MGHDK and CDR2 SYGVNS. The length of the CDR3 is 15 residues. DNA for the CDR3: TGTGCCAGCAGTGAACCCCGACAGGGAGACACTGAAGCTTTCTTT. This gives the protein CASSEPRQGDTEAFF. Filled out from reference TRBV25-1 and TRBJ1-1, the complete variable domain reads EADIYQTPRYLVIGTGKKITLECSQTMGHDKMYWYQQDPGMELHLIHYSYGVNSTEKGDLSSESTVSRIRTEHFPLTLESARPSHTSQYLCASSEPRQGDTEAFFGQGTRLTVV.

As regards this clone: A read error may account for a junction end that differs from germline. The CDR3 loop is CASSESFGDRVLF. The CDR3 DNA follows: TGCGCCAGCAGTGAGTCATTCGGGGACAGGGTCCTCTTC. The chain links TRBV10-1 to TRBJ2-1, with 9 bases lining up with TRBD1. Germline CDR1 reads WNHNN; CDR2 reads SYGVQD (reference sequence). The CDR3 is 13 amino acids.

This chain connects TRBV18 to TRBJ2-1; TRBD1 matches 8 bases. CDR3 size: 17 residues. Germline V lookup: CDR1 KGHSH, CDR2 LQKENI. Germline trimming cut 3 bases from V and 1 base from J; bases unmatched to any gene: 8. The CDR3 DNA follows: TGTGCCAGCTCACCCCGGACAGGGTCAGCGTCCTACAATGAGCAGTTCTTC. Protein product: CASSPRTGSASYNEQFF.

The rearrangement uses TRBV2 and TRBJ1-2; D may be TRBD1 (5 bases). V was shortened by 9 bases and J by 1 base, with 15 bases between the two germline ends. Looked up from germline, CDR1 is SNHLY and CDR2 is FYNNEI. CDR3 length: 14 amino acids. As DNA, the CDR3 is TGTGCCAGAGGCACGGGGACTATTAACTATGGCTACACCTTC. Amino acids: CARGTGTINYGYTF.

This clone showed up just once. This chain connects TRBV29-1 to TRBJ1-2; a possible D gene is TRBD1 (5 bases). Trimming took off 7 bases at V and 0 bases at J, with 12 bases between the two ends. Germline V gene data show CDR1 as SQVTM and CDR2 as ANQGSEA. The CDR3 sequence is 13 residues long. CDR3 amino acids: CSESRVSNYGYTF. The CDR3, as DNA: TGCAGCGAGAGCAGGGTATCTAACTATGGCTACACCTTC.